The 30 T cell receptor beta chains below were found in one sample sequenced in a study of tumor and adjacent non-tumor tissue in lung cancer. A modified ARM-PCR protocol with three rounds of nested PCR amplified TCRbeta. One entry per CDR3 protein, called by TCRdb with MiXCR from the multiplex PCR reads. Among over 110,000 distinct CDR3 sequences listed, approximately 66% were seen once. No cell sorting was done before RNA was extracted from the tissue. Sequenced sample: lung tumor tissue. The receptor set was obtained from a man between 60 and 75 years old with small cell lung cancer.

This clonotype has only a few counts. This chain connects TRBV7-8 to TRBJ2-1; perhaps TRBD2 as D (5 bases). The CDR3 loop spans 12 amino acids. Looked up from germline, CDR1 is SGHVS and CDR2 is FQNEAQ. Trimming shortened V by 1 base and J by 10 bases, and 8 bases separated the two germline ends. CDR3 loop: CASSLDASEQFF. CDR3 bases: TGTGCCAGCAGCTTAGACGCTAGCGAGCAGTTCTTC.

This clonotype was seen a few times. V gene TRBV5-1 combines with J gene TRBJ2-5; TRBD2 aligns across 12 bases. Germline lookup yields CDR1 SGHRS and CDR2 YFSETQ. The CDR3 totals 15 residues. The V gene end was trimmed by 6 bases and the J gene end by 1 base; junction bases not matched to a gene: 4. The CDR3 DNA reads as TGCGCCAGCAACAGACTAGCGGGGGCCCAAGAGACCCAGTACTTC. Translated, it gives CASNRLAGAQETQYF.

This clonotype has more than one count but fewer than ten. This may come from a read error, since a much larger clone is one base off. This sequence joins TRBV12-3 or TRBV12-4 and TRBJ1-5; D is possibly TRBD1 (6 bases). This CDR3 contains 13 residues. CDR3 nucleotide sequence: TGTGCCAGCAGTTACAGGGTAGGGCAGCTCCAGCATTTT. Protein sequence: CASSYRVGQLQHF.

Points on this clonotype: The junction shows a germline mismatch at one end, possibly a read error. CDR3 sequence: CAWDRGSKDTQYF. The DNA of the CDR3 is TGTGCCTGGGACCGGGGGAGCAAAGATACGCAGTATTTT. The chain has TRBV30 and TRBJ2-3; TRBD2 is a possible D gene (6 bases). CDR3 length: 13 residues. Germline lookup yields CDR1 GTSNPN and CDR2 SVGIG (reference sequence).

A remark on this clonotype: An end of the junction differs from the germline gene, which may be a read error. This chain links TRBV20-1 with TRBJ1-1; D might be TRBD1 (5 bases). The CDR3 runs to 17 residues. Germline CDR1 is DFQATT and CDR2 is SNEGSKA (reference sequence). CDR3 loop: CSASHFVGVQVSTEAFF. The CDR3, as DNA: TGCAGTGCTTCCCATTTCGTGGGGGTTCAAGTGAGCACTGAAGCCTTCTTT.

CDR3 sequence reads: CASSEITGPYGYTF. Written as DNA, the CDR3 is TGTGCCAGCAGTGAAATTACAGGCCCCTATGGCTACACCTTC. This chain joins TRBV6-1 and TRBJ1-2; D possibly corresponds to TRBD1 (5 bases). The germline V and J ends were trimmed by 2 bases and 4 bases, with 11 bases remaining between them. The germline CDR1 and CDR2 sequences are MNHNS and SASEGT. The CDR3 totals 14 residues.

Concerning this clonotype itself: An end of the junction differs from the germline gene, which may be a read error. The V and J genes are TRBV7-7 and TRBJ2-2; D is ambiguous. Germline CDR1 and CDR2: SSHAT and FNYEAQ (reference sequence). CDR3 length: 15 amino acids. The CDR3 sequence is CASSLGVVDTGELFF. The CDR3 coding sequence is TGTGCTAGCAGTTTAGGAGTGGTCGACACCGGGGAGCTGTTTTTT.

In the case of this clonotype: A much bigger clone sits one base away, suggesting this may be a read error. The V call is TRBV14, the J call TRBJ1-1; D possibly corresponds to TRBD1 (5 bases). Trimming cost V 2 bases and J 4 bases, with 20 bases left between them. The CDR3 extends over 17 amino acids. Germline V gene sequence: CDR1 SGHDN, CDR2 FVKESK. The CDR3 nucleotides read TGTGCCAGCAGCCAATCGGTAGGCGGGAGGGGAAGCACTGAAGCTTTCTTT. Its translation: CASSQSVGGRGSTEAFF.

This clonotype has more than one count but fewer than ten. The junction differs from germline at one of its ends, possibly a read error. The CDR3 spells CASGLDDTGVRTDTQYF. The CDR3 nucleotides are TGTGCCAGCGGCTTAGATGATACGGGAGTGAGAACAGATACGCAGTATTTT. The rearrangement joins TRBV11-2 to TRBJ2-3, with D perhaps TRBD2 (6 bases). This CDR3 comprises 17 residues. Germline V CDR1 and CDR2: SGHAT, FQNNGV.

This clonotype occurred once. V is TRBV7-9 and J is TRBJ2-1; D call uncertain. Germline CDR1 reads SEHNR; CDR2 reads FQNEAQ (reference sequence). Trimming removed 9 bases from V and 1 base from J, with 10 bases in between. There are 13 residues in the CDR3. The CDR3 region has the DNA TGTGCCAGTACAGCCCTATCCTACAATGAGCAGTTCTTC. This codes for CASTALSYNEQFF.

This clonotype is a singleton in its sample. This chain joins TRBV6-1 and TRBJ1-1; the D is unclear. CDR3 size: 17 residues. Germline CDR1 MNHNS, CDR2 SASEGT. CDR3 nucleotide sequence: TGTACCGGCAGTGAAGCGGAAGCAGGCTACATTAACACTGAAGCTTTCTTT. It specifies CTGSEAEAGYINTEAFF.

On this clonotype itself: This may be a read error: a much more frequent sequence differs by one nucleotide. The gene calls are TRBV20-1 and TRBJ2-3; TRBD2 agrees at 8 bases. Germline loops: CDR1 DFQATT, CDR2 SNEGSKA (reference sequence). The CDR3 has 14 amino acids. V lost 2 bases, J lost 4 bases, and 5 bases stayed unmatched. The CDR3 protein is CSARTRTSSDTQYF. CDR3 bases: TGCAGTGCTAGAACACGGACTAGCTCAGATACGCAGTATTTT.

A few counts support this clonotype. A clone one base away is much larger, so this may be a read error. The rearrangement links TRBV20-1 to TRBJ2-4, with 9 bases fitting TRBD1. Germline lookup yields CDR1 DFQATT and CDR2 SNEGSKA (reference sequence). The ends lost 7 bases at V and 1 base at J; junction bases unmatched: 8. CDR3 length: 15 residues. The CDR3 loop reads CSVGRTGDAKNIQYF. For the CDR3, the DNA is TGCAGTGTTGGAAGGACAGGGGACGCCAAAAACATTCAGTACTTC.

This clonotype was seen more than once but under ten times. The chain uses TRBV7-6 and TRBJ2-7, with 13 bases fitting TRBD2. Germline-derived CDR1 and CDR2 are SGHVS and FNYEAQ. This CDR3 contains 16 residues. J lost 0 bases, V lost 5 bases, and 4 bases had no gene match. CDR3 nucleotides: TGTGCCAGCAGCGCGACTAGCGGGGGGAGCTCCTACGAGCAGTACTTC. As protein: CASSATSGGSSYEQYF.

This clonotype was seen once. Because the CDR3's place on the DNA is in doubt, the DNA is left out and the CDR3 is given as listed by TCRdb. The rearrangement uses TRBV20-1 and TRBJ2-2; the table's D call, TRBD1, was not checked against the DNA. The CDR3 adds up to 17 amino acids, both ends counted. Germline V gene data show CDR1 as DFQATT and CDR2 as SNEGSKA (reference sequence). CDR3 region: CSAREFGAGANTGELLF.

The gene calls are TRBV5-4 and TRBJ2-4, with D possibly called TRBD1 or TRBD2 (5 bases each). The ends were cut back, 4 bases at V and 5 bases at J, with 13 bases in the middle. Looked up from germline, CDR1 is SGHNT and CDR2 is YYREEE (reference sequence). The CDR3 runs to 14 residues. CDR3 loop: CASSNRDRQNIQYF. DNA of the CDR3: TGTGCCAGCAGCAACCGGGACCGACAAAACATTCAGTACTTC. Drawing the rest from reference TRBV5-4 and TRBJ2-4, the complete variable domain is ETGVTQSPTHLIKTRGQQVTLRCSSQSGHNTVSWYQQALGQGPQFIFQYYREEENGRGNFPPRFSGLQFPNYSSELNVNALELDDSALYLCASSNRDRQNIQYFGAGTRLSVL.

About this clonotype itself: The junction shows a germline mismatch at one end, possibly a read error. CDR3 in amino acids: CAGSPTGPRRGNIQYF. CDR3 in DNA: TGTGCCGGCAGCCCTACCGGACCCCGAAGGGGGAACATTCAGTACTTC. V gene TRBV12-3 or TRBV12-4 combines with J gene TRBJ2-4, with TRBD1 as a possible D gene (6 bases). This CDR3 contains 16 residues.

This clonotype has a single count. A read error may account for a junction end that differs from germline. The chain employs TRBV20-1 and TRBJ2-1, with D perhaps assigned TRBD1 or TRBD2 (5 bases each). Germline-derived CDR1 and CDR2 are DFQATT and SNEGSKA (reference sequence). This CDR3 region has 16 residues. CDR3 bases: TGCAGCGCCCGAGCTTTAGAGGGGAGTGGGTACAATGAGCAGCTCTTC. Its translation is CSARALEGSGYNEQLF.

This clonotype occurred many times. The chain couples TRBV4-2 to TRBJ2-5; 7 nucleotides agree with TRBD2. This CDR3 spans 16 amino acids. The junction had 10 bases not matched to a gene; V was cut back by 1 base and J by 5 bases. Germline loops: CDR1 LGHNA, CDR2 YNFKEQ. The CDR3 DNA reads TGTGCCAGCAGCCAAGTTGGGCGGGAGAGGGTGGAGACCCAGTACTTC. This codes for CASSQVGRERVETQYF.

A note on this clonotype: A read error may account for a junction end that differs from germline. The chain uses TRBV11-1 and TRBJ1-1; 9 nucleotides match TRBD1. CDR3 size: 17 residues. CDR1 is SGHAT and CDR2 is FQDESV in the germline V gene (reference sequence). This CDR3 is CANSRDAGQGKNTEAFF. The CDR3 nucleotides are TGTGCCAACAGCCGCGACGCGGGACAGGGAAAAAACACTGAAGCTTTCTTT.

Concerning this clonotype itself: A much larger clone lies a single base off, so this may be a read error. The chain carries TRBV4-2 and TRBJ2-2, with a weak D call TRBD1 (5 bases). The CDR3 consists of 16 residues. Per the germline V gene, CDR1 is LGHNA and CDR2 is YNFKEQ. Here the CDR3 reads CAISQVLVGAAGELFF. The CDR3 DNA is TGTGCCATCAGCCAAGTCCTAGTAGGGGCCGCCGGGGAGCTGTTTTTT.

Turning to this clonotype: The CDR3 does not end in the conserved phenylalanine or tryptophan, so this is likely a read error. The V and J genes are TRBV6-1 and TRBJ2-2; perhaps D is TRBD1 or TRBD2 (5 bases each). V lost 4 bases to trimming and J lost 9 bases, with 27 bases between them. CDR1 and CDR2 from the germline V gene are MNHNS and SASEGT. This CDR3 has 18 amino acids. CDR3 region: CASSAYRKFPGHLRELFV. CDR3 in DNA: TGTGCCAGCAGTGCCTATCGGAAGTTCCCGGGGCATCTCCGGGAGCTGTTTGTT.

A note on this clonotype: This may stem from a read error, because a much larger clone lies one nucleotide away. The chain uses TRBV29-1 and TRBJ1-1; D remains unclear. Germline lookup yields CDR1 SQVTM and CDR2 ANQGSEA. The CDR3 covers 12 residues. This CDR3 is CSATRPSAEALF. CDR3 bases: TGCAGCGCTACCCGACCGTCCGCTGAAGCTTTATTT.

As concerns this clonotype: At one of its ends the junction is not consistent with the germline gene, which may arise from a read error. This chain uses TRBV6-2 or TRBV6-3 with TRBJ2-1; no definite D call. CDR1 is MNHEY and CDR2 is SVGEGT in the germline V gene. The CDR3 loop spans 13 amino acids. DNA for the CDR3: TGTGTCAGCAGTATCGGTCCTAACAATGAGCAGTTCTTT. This translates into CVSSIGPNNEQFF.

V is TRBV6-6 and J is TRBJ2-7; D not certain. The V and J ends lost 5 bases and 0 bases respectively, with 8 bases between them. The CDR3 consists of 13 residues. CDR1 is MNHNY, CDR2 SVGAGI, per germline (reference sequence). DNA for the CDR3: TGTGCCAGCAGTATTGGCGACTCCTACGAGCAGTACGTC. This codes for CASSIGDSYEQYV.

This clonotype appeared once. With a much larger clone just one base away, this may be a read error. This rearrangement joins TRBV29-1 to TRBJ2-3, with a possible D match to TRBD2 (6 bases). Per germline, CDR1 SQVTM and CDR2 ANQGSEA. Trimming shortened V by 6 bases and J by 6 bases, and 19 bases separated the two germline ends. The length of the CDR3 is 14 residues. CDR3 sequence (DNA): TGCAGCGTGGGGTTAGAGGGAGGTATGGATACGCAGTATTTT. This sequence encodes CSVGLEGGMDTQYF.

This clonotype came up many times. The chain uses TRBV20-1 and TRBJ1-2; 10 bases match TRBD1. Unmatched junction bases numbered 7, after V lost 3 bases and J lost 6 bases. The CDR3 runs 14 residues. Per the germline V gene, CDR1 is DFQATT and CDR2 is SNEGSKA (reference sequence). CDR3 loop: CSARDIGTGDGYTF. CDR3 sequence (DNA): TGCAGTGCTAGGGACATAGGGACAGGGGATGGCTACACCTTC.

Of note for this clonotype: The junction does not match germline at one end; this may be a read error. The CDR3 DNA reads TGTGCCAGCAGCGAAGGGGGACTAGCGGGGGACGATCAGTACTTC. Residues: CASSEGGLAGDDQYF. The V call is TRBV6-1, the J call TRBJ2-7; 14 positions agree with TRBD2. Germline V CDR1 and CDR2: MNHNS, SASEGT. The CDR3 extends over 15 amino acids.

Regarding this clonotype: Sequence at one end of the junction differs from germline and may be a read error. The chain combines TRBV12-3 or TRBV12-4 with TRBJ2-3; D not resolved. The CDR3 covers 14 residues. In DNA form, the CDR3 reads TGTGCCAGCTCGGAGAACTTTAGCACAGATATGCAGTATTTT. It translates to CASSENFSTDMQYF.

This clonotype turned up a few times. This chain connects TRBV11-3 to TRBJ2-3; tentative D call: TRBD2 (6 bases). Germline V gives CDR1 SGHNT, CDR2 YENEEA. Trimming left V 3 bases short and J 6 bases short, with 16 bases between. The CDR3 loop spans 15 amino acids. CDR3 region: CASSFTIGSMDTQYF. The CDR3 coding sequence is TGTGCCAGCAGCTTCACTATCGGGAGTATGGATACGCAGTATTTT.